Presented here are 18 T cell receptor beta chains from one specimen sequenced in a study of blood T cells in healthy people across ages. A second PCR, run for about 7 to 11 cycles, used a sample-barcoded 5' primer plus a J-beta primer mix. TCRdb passed the 5' RACE reads through MiXCR, listing each CDR3 protein once. This table has approximately 1.5 million distinct CDR3 sequences, approximately 32% appearing once. Material for sequencing was blood. The source of these receptors is a woman younger than 45 in good health.

This clonotype turned up a few times. This rearrangement joins TRBV4-2 to TRBJ2-5; D possibly uses TRBD1 or TRBD2 (5 bases each). CDR1 is LGHNA and CDR2 is YNFKEQ in the germline V gene. CDR3 length equals 13 residues. Trimming cost V 3 bases and J 3 bases, with 8 bases left between them. The CDR3 sequence is CASSQGVKETQYF. CDR3 coding DNA: TGTGCCAGCAGCCAGGGGGTAAAAGAGACCCAGTACTTC.

This clonotype has only a few counts. V usage is TRBV20-1 and J usage is TRBJ1-6; possibly TRBD1 for D (5 bases). Germline V CDR1 and CDR2: DFQATT, SNEGSKA (reference sequence). Between the trimmed V and J ends, which lost 4 bases and 6 bases, there was a span of 13 bases. The CDR3 loop spans 14 amino acids. CDR3 amino acids: CSATKGTGNSPLHF. CDR3 DNA sequence: TGCAGTGCTACCAAGGGGACGGGTAATTCACCCCTCCACTTT.

This clonotype was observed a single time. The chain carries TRBV7-2 and TRBJ1-4, with unresolved D. This CDR3 comprises 14 residues. Trimming took 6 bases from V and 12 from J, leaving 20 bases between them. Germline V CDR1 and CDR2: SGHTA, FQGNSA. CDR3 protein: CASRNPLGPTELFF. DNA for the CDR3: TGTGCCAGCAGGAATCCTTTAGGGCCGACTGAACTGTTTTTT.

The chain uses TRBV18 and TRBJ2-7, with 10 bases identical to TRBD2. This CDR3 is built from 15 residues. The ends lost 5 bases at V and 0 bases at J; junction bases unmatched: 4. Germline assignment: CDR1 KGHSH and CDR2 LQKENI. Written as DNA, the CDR3 is TGTGCCAGCTCATCGGGGACTAGCGACTCCTACGAGCAGTACTTC. It encodes CASSSGTSDSYEQYF.

This clonotype was seen a handful of times. The chain employs TRBV4-1 and TRBJ2-7; possible D gene TRBD1, 6 bases. The germline gives CDR1 MGHRA, CDR2 YSYEKL. This CDR3 region has 18 residues. Trimming took off 0 bases at V and 2 bases at J, with 20 bases between the two ends. CDR3: CASSQEGAREGDPYEQYF. In DNA, the CDR3 is TGCGCCAGCAGCCAAGAAGGCGCCCGCGAGGGGGACCCCTACGAGCAGTACTTC.

The chain recombines TRBV6-6 with TRBJ2-3, with no clear D. The germline V and J ends were trimmed by 2 bases and 0 bases, with 12 bases remaining between them. The CDR3 is made up of 16 amino acids. CDR1 and CDR2 (germline): MNHNY, SVGAGI (reference sequence). Here the CDR3 reads CASSYPPVPSTDTQYF. The CDR3 DNA sequence: TGTGCCAGCAGTTACCCCCCAGTACCCAGCACAGATACGCAGTATTTT.

The CDR3 reads CSARLRTELIQETQYF. The CDR3 nucleotides read TGCAGTGCTAGACTCCGGACGGAGCTTATACAAGAGACCCAGTACTTC. The chain links TRBV20-1 to TRBJ2-5, with no clear D. The ends were cut back, 2 bases at V and 2 bases at J, with 18 bases in the middle. The germline V gene has CDR1 DFQATT and CDR2 SNEGSKA (reference sequence). CDR3 length equals 16 residues.

On this clonotype itself: The junction differs from germline at one of its ends, possibly a read error. The chain is built from TRBV12-3 or TRBV12-4 and TRBJ2-7; tentative D call: TRBD2 (6 bases). The tail of the sequence fits TRBJ2-5 better, so the J call may be wrong. The CDR3 has 14 amino acids. The CDR3, as DNA: TGTGTCAGCAGCCCACTGAGCGGGCGAGAGACCCAGTACTTC. As protein: CVSSPLSGRETQYF.

This clonotype was seen a few times. The chain joins TRBV4-1 to TRBJ1-5; TRBD1 is a possible D gene (5 bases). Trimming removed 1 base at V and 0 bases at J, with 13 bases between. Germline V gene lookup returns CDR1 MGHRA and CDR2 YSYEKL. The CDR3 is 17 residues long. The CDR3 reads CASSQGMTADSNQPQHF. In nucleotides, the CDR3 is TGCGCCAGCAGCCAAGGTATGACAGCAGATAGCAATCAGCCCCAGCATTTT.

The gene calls are TRBV20-1 and TRBJ2-5, with 7 bases matching TRBD2. This CDR3 comprises 13 residues. Germline CDR1 is DFQATT and CDR2 is SNEGSKA (reference sequence). V lost 5 bases, J lost 2 bases, and 5 bases stayed unmatched. The CDR3 region has the DNA TGCAGTGCTCCCGCTAGCGGTCAAGAGACCCAGTACTTC. It is translated as CSAPASGQETQYF.

The chain links TRBV5-5 to TRBJ2-7; D is possibly TRBD1 or TRBD2 (5 bases each). V shed 3 bases and J shed 0 bases, with 7 bases lying between them. Per germline, CDR1 SGHKS and CDR2 YYEKEE (reference sequence). The CDR3 is 13 amino acids. CDR3 DNA sequence: TGTGCCAGCAGCTGGGACCCCTCCTACGAGCAGTACTTC. It yields the protein CASSWDPSYEQYF.

This clonotype was counted a few times. V is TRBV7-9 and J is TRBJ1-4, with 9 bases aligning to TRBD1. Germline V gene data show CDR1 as SEHNR and CDR2 as FQNEAQ (reference sequence). This CDR3 is built from 16 residues. The V gene end was trimmed by 5 bases and the J gene end by 4 bases; junction bases not matched to a gene: 8. CDR3 in amino acids: CASSLGQGRDNEKLFF. In DNA form, the CDR3 reads TGTGCCAGCAGCCTTGGACAGGGGCGAGATAATGAAAAACTGTTTTTT.

This rearrangement joins TRBV25-1 to TRBJ2-1, with D perhaps matching TRBD1 or TRBD2 (5 bases each). Looked up from germline, CDR1 is MGHDK and CDR2 is SYGVNS. The V and J ends lost 4 bases and 6 bases respectively, with 13 bases between them. The CDR3 is 14 amino acids. As DNA, the CDR3 is TGTGCCAGCAGTGGTGGGTCGGGGCCCAATGAGCAGTTCTTC. This encodes CASSGGSGPNEQFF.

The genes are TRBV2 and TRBJ2-1; D is uncertain. V lost 11 bases, J lost 5 bases, and 13 bases lay in between. The CDR3 has 12 amino acids. Germline assignment: CDR1 SNHLY and CDR2 FYNNEI. Here the CDR3 DNA reads TGTGCCGGCAAAAAAGACGACAATGAGCAGTTCTTC. This translates into CAGKKDDNEQFF.

This clonotype has only a few counts. The chain uses TRBV15 and TRBJ2-7; tentative D call: TRBD1 (6 bases). Germline CDR1 and CDR2: LNHNV and YYDKDF (reference sequence). The CDR3 loop spans 13 amino acids. Between the trimmed V and J ends, which lost 9 bases and 3 bases, there was a span of 15 bases. CDR3 sequence reads: CATSRVGGYEQYF. The CDR3 coding sequence is TGTGCCACTTCCCGGGTAGGGGGCTACGAGCAGTACTTC. Using reference TRBV15 and TRBJ2-7 for the parts outside the CDR3, the full variable domain is DAMVIQNPRYQVTQFGKPVTLSCSQTLNHNVMYWYQQKSSQAPKLLFHYYDKDFNNEADTPDNFQSRRPNTSFCFLDIRSPGLGDTAMYLCATSRVGGYEQYFGPGTRLTVT.

The chain uses TRBV7-9 and TRBJ2-7; tentative D call: TRBD2 (6 bases). Trimming shortened V by 4 bases and J by 3 bases, and 22 bases separated the two germline ends. Germline assignment: CDR1 SEHNR and CDR2 FQNEAQ (reference sequence). The CDR3 extends over 17 amino acids. CDR3 DNA sequence: TGTGCCAGCAGCTCAACTTTGTTGGGGACTGGGGACTACGAGCAGTACTTC. The encoded protein is CASSSTLLGTGDYEQYF.

This clonotype was counted a few times. V and J are TRBV5-1 and TRBJ2-1; D gene uncertain. V lost 4 bases and J lost 3, with 5 bases in between. CDR1 and CDR2 (germline): SGHRS, YFSETQ. The CDR3 is 12 amino acids. The CDR3 region is CASSKGYNEQFF. The CDR3, as DNA: TGCGCCAGCAGCAAAGGCTACAATGAGCAGTTCTTC.

V gene TRBV21-1 combines with J gene TRBJ1-2; TRBD1, the table's D call, was not compared with the DNA. TRBV21-1 is noted as a pseudogene. The CDR3 is made up of 13 amino acids. The CDR3 spells CASNGADNYGYTF. The CDR3 DNA is TGTGCCAGCAATGGCGCGGATAACTATGGCTACACCTTC.